Each of the 22 T cell receptor beta chains below was sequenced from the same sample in a study of blood T cell repertoires in COVID-19 (dated by TCRdb to 2020 to 2021). Libraries were constructed by the immunoSEQ multiplex PCR assay. The source is immuneACCESS, and TCRdb retained only in-frame sequences with V and J called. Part of the clones is not carried over; for the studies checked, unresolved V genes explain less than half of this, and the remainder is unexplained. The sample profile shows about 87,000 clones; about 80% of them were found once. The ten most abundant clones make up 4% to 5.5% of the sample. The material sequenced was peripheral blood. All receptors derive from a woman in her forties or fifties with acute or convalescent COVID-19.

The chain has TRBV7-3 and TRBJ1-2; TRBD1 aligns across 7 bases. Trimming at V came to 5 bases and at J to 4 bases, leaving 4 bases not matched to a gene. Germline values: CDR1 SGHTA, CDR2 FQGTGA. This CDR3 region has 13 residues. CDR3 nucleotide sequence: TGTGCCAGCAGCAAACAGGGGTTCTATGGCTACACCTTC. Translation: CASSKQGFYGYTF.

This chain joins TRBV2 and TRBJ2-5; D is possibly TRBD2 (6 bases). The CDR3 spans 13 residues. Per germline, CDR1 SNHLY and CDR2 FYNNEI. V was pared by 1 base and J by 9 bases, with 12 bases between. DNA of the CDR3: TGTGCCAGCAGTGAAGGGGGGGACGTGGCCCAGTACTTC. Amino acids: CASSEGGDVAQYF.

This chain links TRBV14 with TRBJ2-5, with D possibly TRBD2 on 6 matching bases. The V gene lost 0 bases and the J gene lost 2 bases, with 10 bases spanning the gap. In germline, CDR1 is SGHDN, CDR2 FVKESK. The CDR3 runs to 15 residues. CDR3 amino acids: CASSQEIGRQETQYF. CDR3 bases: TGTGCCAGCAGCCAAGAAATAGGGAGGCAAGAGACCCAGTACTTC.

V is TRBV6-5 and J is TRBJ2-7; tentative D call: TRBD1 (6 bases). Looked up from germline, CDR1 is MNHEY and CDR2 is SVGAGI. V was cut by 2 bases and J by 0 bases, with 14 bases left in between. The CDR3 is 16 residues long. Here the CDR3 reads CASSYAADRSSYEQYF. The CDR3 nucleotides read TGTGCCAGCAGTTACGCTGCAGACAGGAGCTCCTACGAGCAGTACTTC.

V gene TRBV5-5 combines with J gene TRBJ1-1, with TRBD1 identical over 7 bases. From germline, CDR1 is SGHKS and CDR2 YYEKEE (reference sequence). The CDR3 covers 15 residues. V lost 4 bases and J lost 6; bases outside the gene matches: 12. The CDR3 nucleotides are TGTGCCAGCAGCACACGACAGGGCCAGGGCGCTGAAGCTTTCTTT. Translation: CASSTRQGQGAEAFF.

V usage is TRBV5-1 and J usage is TRBJ1-1; 9 nucleotides match TRBD1. Trimming removed 2 bases from V and 5 bases from J; junction bases left unmatched: 1. The germline V gene encodes CDR1 SGHRS and CDR2 YFSETQ. The CDR3 consists of 13 residues. The CDR3 DNA reads TGCGCCAGCAGCTTCGGACAGGGGACTGAAGCTTTCTTT. Amino acids: CASSFGQGTEAFF.

V and J are TRBV6-5 and TRBJ2-1; 11 nucleotides agree with TRBD2. Germline V gene lookup returns CDR1 MNHEY and CDR2 SVGAGI. The J segment lost 7 bases and the V segment lost 4 bases, leaving 9 bases of the junction unmatched. There are 16 residues in the CDR3. The CDR3 sequence: CASSSGLAGGLNEQFF. The CDR3 DNA reads as TGTGCCAGCAGTTCGGGTTTAGCGGGGGGGCTTAATGAGCAGTTCTTC.

This clone was detected only a few times. This chain links TRBV6-5 with TRBJ1-2; D is undetermined. With 10 bases removed from V and 8 bases from J, the gap between germline ends came to 17 bases. The germline V gene encodes CDR1 MNHEY and CDR2 SVGAGI. The CDR3 consists of 12 residues. The CDR3 reads CATLEAGGGYTF. As DNA, the CDR3 is TGTGCCACCCTAGAGGCGGGTGGCGGCTACACCTTC.

The chain joins TRBV9 to TRBJ1-2; D not certain. The V gene's germline CDR1 is SGDLS and CDR2 YYNGEE. The CDR3 spans 14 residues. V lost 4 bases and J lost 5, with 15 bases in between. CDR3 nucleotides: TGTGCCAGCAGCTCCGGAGGGTCGGGTTATGGCTACACCTTC. Its translation is CASSSGGSGYGYTF.

The rearrangement uses TRBV5-6 and TRBJ2-7, with 9 bases fitting TRBD1. V lost 3 bases and J lost 5; bases outside the gene matches: 6. Germline assignment: CDR1 SGHDT and CDR2 YYEEEE. The CDR3 length is 14 residues. This CDR3 is CASSSTGQGNEQYF. CDR3 DNA: TGTGCCAGCAGCTCTACGGGACAGGGAAACGAGCAGTACTTC.

The chain combines TRBV30 with TRBJ1-2; D is perhaps TRBD1 (6 bases). The CDR3 length is 14 residues. The germline V gene has CDR1 GTSNPN and CDR2 SVGIG (reference sequence). V gave up 3 bases and J gave up 5 bases, with 16 bases separating them. The CDR3 loop reads CAWRKGGTGYGYTF. Here the CDR3 DNA reads TGTGCCTGGAGAAAAGGGGGAACAGGTTATGGCTACACCTTC.

V and J are TRBV3-1 (or the pseudogene TRBV3-2) and TRBJ1-1; D is possibly TRBD1 (5 bases). CDR1 is LGHDT, CDR2 YNNKEL, per germline (reference sequence). Trimming took off 3 bases at V and 5 bases at J, with 16 bases between the two ends. The CDR3 length is 15 residues. The CDR3 coding sequence is TGTGCCAGCAGCCAGGGAGGGGTAGGGAGAACTGAAGCTTTCTTT. It is translated as CASSQGGVGRTEAFF.

Turning to this clone: The junction and the germline gene differ at one end; a read error may be behind it. V gene TRBV3-1 (or the pseudogene TRBV3-2) combines with J gene TRBJ1-1, with 8 bases lining up with TRBD1. This CDR3 has 14 amino acids. Per germline, CDR1 LGHDT and CDR2 YNNKEL (reference sequence). CDR3 in DNA: TGTGCCAGCAGCCAAGGACAGGGGAACGCTGAAGCTTTCTTT. Encoded protein: CASSQGQGNAEAFF.

This chain links TRBV3-1 (or the pseudogene TRBV3-2) with TRBJ2-2; 10 bases align to TRBD2. The J segment lost 5 bases and the V segment lost 0 bases, leaving 3 bases of the junction unmatched. CDR3 length: 16 residues. The germline CDR1 and CDR2 sequences are LGHDT and YNNKEL (reference sequence). CDR3 loop: CASSQDGGLATGELFF. CDR3 nucleotide sequence: TGTGCCAGCAGCCAAGATGGGGGACTAGCGACCGGGGAGCTGTTTTTT.

This sequence joins TRBV19 and TRBJ2-6; 9 nucleotides match TRBD1. The CDR3 spans 16 residues. CDR1 is LNHDA, CDR2 SQIVND, per germline (reference sequence). Trimming cost V 6 bases and J 3 bases; bases outside gene matches: 6. CDR3 nucleotide sequence: TGTGCCAGTAGCGAACAGGGGGCCGTTGGGGCCAACGTCCTGACTTTC. The encoded protein is CASSEQGAVGANVLTF.

This sequence joins TRBV19 and TRBJ1-1, with 11 bases fitting TRBD1. Germline V lookup: CDR1 LNHDA, CDR2 SQIVND (reference sequence). The CDR3 consists of 15 residues. Trimming at V came to 6 bases and at J to 0 bases, leaving 3 bases not matched to a gene. CDR3 protein: CASSMDRGLNTEAFF. DNA of the CDR3: TGTGCCAGTAGCATGGACAGGGGGCTGAACACTGAAGCTTTCTTT.

This clone came up once. This chain uses TRBV6-1 with TRBJ2-7, with D hard to call. The germline V gene encodes CDR1 MNHNS and CDR2 SASEGT. Trimming pared 2 bases from V and 1 base from J, leaving 9 bases between. The CDR3 is 14 residues long. The CDR3 region has the DNA TGTGCCAGCAGTGAACCCCGCGTGTCCTACGAGCAGTACTTC. It specifies CASSEPRVSYEQYF.

This chain joins TRBV27 and TRBJ1-3; D remains unclear. Germline CDR1 and CDR2: MNHEY and SMNVEV (reference sequence). This CDR3 is built from 16 residues. The germline V and J ends were trimmed by 5 bases and 0 bases, with 14 bases remaining between them. This CDR3 reads CASSPAGSFSGNTIYF. The CDR3 DNA follows: TGTGCCAGCAGTCCCGCCGGGTCCTTCTCTGGAAACACCATATATTTT.

The CDR3 DNA reads as TGCGCCAGCAGCCCTGGGACAGGGTTGGACACTGAAGCTTTCTTT. Translation: CASSPGTGLDTEAFF. The V call is TRBV4-1, the J call TRBJ1-1, with 9 bases lining up with TRBD1. Trimming at V came to 4 bases and at J to 3 bases, leaving 6 bases not matched to a gene. The germline CDR1 and CDR2 sequences are MGHRA and YSYEKL. This CDR3 is built from 15 residues.

The rearrangement uses TRBV19 and TRBJ2-2, with a tentative D call TRBD1 (6 bases). Deletions cut 5 bases from V and 2 bases from J, with 12 bases between. The CDR3 consists of 15 residues. From germline, CDR1 is LNHDA and CDR2 SQIVND (reference sequence). The CDR3 here is CASSLTGFNTGELFF. The CDR3 DNA reads TGTGCCAGTAGTTTGACAGGATTTAACACCGGGGAGCTGTTTTTT. The variable domain in full, with the rest retrieved from reference TRBV19 and TRBJ2-2, is DGGITQSPKYLFRKEGQNVTLSCEQNLNHDAMYWYRQDPGQGLRLIYYSQIVNDFQKGDIAEGYSVSREKKESFPLTVTSAQKNPTAFYLCASSLTGFNTGELFFGEGSRLTVL.

V and J are TRBV12-3 or TRBV12-4 and TRBJ2-7; D is unresolved. Trimming removed 5 bases from V and 10 bases from J, with 18 bases in between. The CDR3 runs to 13 residues. The CDR3 bases are TGTGCCAGCAGTCAGCCCCCCGGGTTAGAACAGTACTTC. Protein product: CASSQPPGLEQYF.

This clone came up a few times. The genes are TRBV7-9 and TRBJ2-3; 10 nucleotides agree with TRBD2. V gave up 4 bases and J gave up 9 bases; unmatched junction bases: 7. The CDR3 extends over 14 amino acids. Germline lookup yields CDR1 SEHNR and CDR2 FQNEAQ (reference sequence). The DNA for the CDR3 is TGTGCCAGCAGCTCTACTAGCGGGGTCCCGACGCAGTATTTT. Protein sequence: CASSSTSGVPTQYF.